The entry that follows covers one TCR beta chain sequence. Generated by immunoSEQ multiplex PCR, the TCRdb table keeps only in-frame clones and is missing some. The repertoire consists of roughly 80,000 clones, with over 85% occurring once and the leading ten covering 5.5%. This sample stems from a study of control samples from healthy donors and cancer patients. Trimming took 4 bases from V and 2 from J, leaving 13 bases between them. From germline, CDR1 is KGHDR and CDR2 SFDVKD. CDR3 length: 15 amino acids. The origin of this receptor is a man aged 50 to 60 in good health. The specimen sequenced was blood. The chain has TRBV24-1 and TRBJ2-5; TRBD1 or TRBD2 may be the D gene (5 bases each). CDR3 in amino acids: CATSDASWGQETQYF. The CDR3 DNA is TGTGCCACCAGTGACGCTAGCTGGGGGCAAGAGACCCAGTACTTC.